This entry is about one TCR beta chain. Its antigen is still unknown. 60 Vbeta and 13 Jbeta primers were used in PCR. The protocol was immunoSEQ multiplex PCR, while the TCRdb copy is restricted to in-frame clones and leaves out a portion. The sample holds fewer than 100,000 clones, around three quarters seen once. The data derive from a study of cytomegalovirus exposure and HLA in healthy donors. From germline, CDR1 is SEHNR and CDR2 FQNEAQ (reference sequence). The CDR3 consists of 16 residues. Study results and caveats: Apparent HLA restriction characterized most CMV-associated TCR beta chains in a later analysis.

Sequencing input: PBMCs. This rearrangement joins TRBV7-9 to TRBJ2-5; a weak D match, TRBD2 (7 bases). The DNA end is more similar to TRBJ2-7, so the J call may be wrong. This sequence was found in a man in his forties in good health and CMV-seronegative. Here the CDR3 reads CASSYPRGAGYDEQYF. The CDR3 region has the DNA TGTGCCAGCAGCTACCCTCGGGGGGCCGGGTATGACGAGCAGTACTTC.